This TCR beta chain was identified in a study of blood T cell repertoires in COVID-19. Germline CDR1 and CDR2: MNHEY and SMNVEV (reference sequence). J gave up 2 bases and V 7 bases, and 7 bases lay outside the gene matches. The CDR3 covers 14 residues. Generated by immunoSEQ multiplex PCR, the TCRdb table keeps only in-frame clones and is missing some. The sample contains 80,000 to 130,000 clones, approximately 86% of which appear only once. The sequence was obtained from a woman between 45 and 65 years old who had recovered from COVID-19. The specimen sequenced was PBMCs or T cells enriched from blood (not recorded which). This chain connects TRBV27 to TRBJ1-1; TRBD1 aligns across 7 bases. CDR3 DNA: TGTGCCAGCACCGAGACAGGGCTAAACACTGAAGCTTTCTTT. Protein sequence: CASTETGLNTEAFF.